This T cell receptor beta chain was identified during a study of cytomegalovirus exposure and HLA in healthy donors. With respect to this clone: Antigen specificity is unknown.

PCR primers comprised 60 Vbeta and 13 Jbeta primers. Only in-frame clones appear in the TCRdb table, and some are missing; sequencing was by immunoSEQ multiplex PCR. Here the sample spans 70,000 to 90,000 clones, more than 65% being singletons. Study-level findings and limits: Common viral pathogens (according to a later analysis) appeared linked to several of the most significant clusters. V- and J-gene trimming of TCR beta was linked (in a later analysis) to a missense DCLRE1C variant. The study flagged 150 to 200 TCR beta chains as cytomegalovirus-associated. A later examination showed that TCR association rates differed by HLA locus, with DRB1 most and HLA-C fewest.

The CDR3 covers 14 residues. Germline assignment: CDR1 MNHEY and CDR2 SMNVEV (reference sequence). V gave up 6 bases and J gave up 8 bases; unmatched junction bases: 5. This sequence originates from a male donor in good health and CMV-seropositive. Sequences were obtained from PBMCs. This chain uses TRBV27 with TRBJ2-3; TRBD2 matches 13 bases. The CDR3 sequence is CASSRTSGRVTQYF. CDR3 bases: TGTGCCAGCAGCCGTACTAGCGGGAGGGTTACGCAGTATTTT.